This paragraph covers one TCR beta chain sequence. This sample stems from a study of T cell changes during pregnancy in multiple sclerosis. TCRdb's copy holds only in-frame clones and misses some; the assay was immunoSEQ multiplex PCR. The sample contains roughly 57,000 clones, around 89% of which appear only once. The receptor comes from a female donor with multiple sclerosis, enrolled in a pregnancy study. The starting material was peripheral blood, obtained in the first trimester of pregnancy.

The CDR3 reads CASSYWTDSYNEQFF. CDR3 nucleotide sequence: TGTGCCAGCAGTTACTGGACAGACTCCTACAATGAGCAGTTCTTC. The J gene is TRBJ2-1, the V gene TRBV6-5; D is possibly TRBD1 (6 bases). V gave up 1 base and J gave up 0 bases, with 7 bases separating them. The CDR3 sequence is 15 residues long. From germline, CDR1 is MNHEY and CDR2 SVGAGI.